Below, 19 T cell receptor beta chains from the same sample are listed, as sequenced in a study of T cell repertoires in cytomegalovirus infection. What these receptors recognize is not known. From the reads, TCRdb called clonotypes with MiXCR, one entry per CDR3 protein. The sample contains 830,000 or so distinct CDR3 sequences, about 33% of which appear only once. Sequenced here: cultured CD8+ T cells from PBMCs, sampled from culture after CMV antigen stimulation. The source is a human donor in good health (CMV status not recorded). Some clones in this sample may be carry-over from other donors' samples.

This chain connects TRBV19 to TRBJ2-1; D is unclear. CDR1 and CDR2 (germline): LNHDA, SQIVND (reference sequence). This CDR3 is 15 amino acids long. The V end lost 7 bases, the J end lost 3 bases, and 16 bases lay between the germline ends. The CDR3 region has the DNA TGTGCCAGTACCCCCGGAAGTGGGGTCTACAATGAGCAGTTCTTC. It translates to CASTPGSGVYNEQFF.

This clonotype was seen more than once but under ten times. The chain links TRBV7-8 to TRBJ2-1; D might be TRBD1 or TRBD2, each matching 5 bases. The V end lost 1 base, the J end lost 10 bases, and 14 bases lay between the germline ends. The CDR3 is 14 residues long. Germline V gene sequence: CDR1 SGHVS, CDR2 FQNEAQ. The CDR3 DNA reads as TGTGCCAGCAGCTTAGATGATGAGGGGTACGAGCAGTTCTTC. Its protein is CASSLDDEGYEQFF.

The CDR3 region has the DNA TGTGCCAGCTCTCGAGATGGGACCGGGGAGCTGTTTTTT. Amino acids: CASSRDGTGELFF. V is TRBV7-6 and J is TRBJ2-2; D remains unclear. This CDR3 contains 13 residues. V dropped 8 bases and J dropped 5 bases, with 12 bases sitting between them. From germline, CDR1 is SGHVS and CDR2 FNYEAQ.

The chain employs TRBV29-1 and TRBJ2-6, with a possible D match to TRBD1 (5 bases). Germline assignment: CDR1 SQVTM and CDR2 ANQGSEA. This CDR3 region has 15 residues. Between the trimmed V and J ends, which lost 3 bases and 0 bases, there was a span of 9 bases. CDR3 nucleotides: TGCAGCGTTGAGGAAGGGGTCTCTGGGGCCAACGTCCTGACTTTC. Amino acids: CSVEEGVSGANVLTF. The variable domain in full, with the rest retrieved from reference TRBV29-1 and TRBJ2-6, is SAVISQKPSRDICQRGTSLTIQCQVDSQVTMMFWYRQQPGQSLTLIATANQGSEATYESGFVIDKFPISRPNLTFSTLTVSNMSPEDSSIYLCSVEEGVSGANVLTFGAGSRLTVL.

This clonotype has a count of ten or more. This chain uses TRBV12-3 or TRBV12-4 with TRBJ2-1; D is ambiguous. This CDR3 has 15 amino acids. V shed 1 base and J shed 6 bases, with 13 bases lying between them. DNA for the CDR3: TGTGCCAGCAGTTTAGGACTTAGGTTCCCCAATGAGCAGTTCTTC. It codes for CASSLGLRFPNEQFF.

The chain combines TRBV5-4 with TRBJ2-3, with D unresolved. The ends were cut back, 4 bases at V and 0 bases at J, with 9 bases in the middle. In germline, CDR1 is SGHNT, CDR2 YYREEE (reference sequence). This CDR3 has 14 residues. The CDR3 loop is CASSGRDSTDTQYF. The CDR3 DNA is TGTGCCAGCAGCGGGCGCGACAGCACAGATACGCAGTATTTT. The full variable domain, in which reference TRBV5-4 and TRBJ2-3 provide the parts outside the CDR3, is ETGVTQSPTHLIKTRGQQVTLRCSSQSGHNTVSWYQQALGQGPQFIFQYYREEENGRGNFPPRFSGLQFPNYSSELNVNALELDDSALYLCASSGRDSTDTQYFGPGTRLTVL.

This clonotype has just a few counts. The rearrangement links TRBV11-2 to TRBJ2-7; D possibly corresponds to TRBD2 (7 bases). CDR3 size: 16 residues. Between the trimmed V and J ends, which lost 4 bases and 6 bases, there was a span of 22 bases. Germline CDR1 reads SGHAT; CDR2 reads FQNNGV. The CDR3 region has the DNA TGTGCCAGCAGCTCCCGGGGGGCCCACCGGAAGGGCGAGCAGTACGTC. Residues: CASSSRGAHRKGEQYV.

This clonotype was detected a few times. The rearrangement joins TRBV11-2 to TRBJ2-2, with TRBD2 matching over 7 bases. Germline V gene sequence: CDR1 SGHAT, CDR2 FQNNGV. CDR3 size: 17 residues. With 5 bases clipped from V and 7 bases from J, the junction kept 16 bases outside the gene matches. The CDR3 reads CASSQSAGDLLVGELFF. The CDR3 DNA sequence: TGTGCCAGCAGCCAAAGCGCGGGGGACCTTTTGGTCGGGGAGCTGTTTTTT.

This clonotype was counted between two and nine times. This rearrangement joins TRBV6-2 or TRBV6-3 to TRBJ2-7, with 8 nucleotides matching TRBD1. The CDR3 totals 14 residues. Unmatched junction bases numbered 6, after V lost 5 bases and J lost 3 bases. Germline CDR1 is MNHEY and CDR2 is SVGEGT. Here the CDR3 reads CASSTPTGVYEQYV. The CDR3 nucleotides read TGTGCCAGCAGTACCCCGACAGGGGTCTACGAGCAGTACGTC.

This clonotype was recorded at least ten times. The chain recombines TRBV7-6 with TRBJ2-5; D remains unclear. CDR3 length: 16 residues. Deletions cut 1 base from V and 4 bases from J, with 16 bases between. CDR1 and CDR2 from the germline V gene are SGHVS and FNYEAQ. CDR3 in DNA: TGTGCCAGCAGCTTAGGGACCGTTCGTTTAGGAGAGACCCAGTACTTC. This translates into CASSLGTVRLGETQYF.

The sample holds many counts of this clonotype. This chain links TRBV7-8 with TRBJ2-1; 10 nucleotides agree with TRBD1. CDR1 is SGHVS, CDR2 FQNEAQ, per germline. The junction had 12 bases not matched to a gene; V was cut back by 0 bases and J by 10 bases. CDR3 size: 17 residues. CDR3 in amino acids: CASSLAAGTGVLVEQFF. The DNA for the CDR3 is TGTGCCAGCAGCTTAGCCGCCGGGACAGGGGTGTTGGTCGAGCAGTTCTTC.

There are a few counts of this clonotype. The rearrangement joins TRBV27 to TRBJ1-1, with D perhaps TRBD1 (5 bases). The germline V gene encodes CDR1 MNHEY and CDR2 SMNVEV (reference sequence). V was clipped by 6 bases and J by 7 bases, with 9 bases between them. The CDR3 runs 11 residues. The CDR3 DNA is TGTGCCAGCAGCCGGGGGGTTGAAGCTTTCTTT. This translates into CASSRGVEAFF.

Only a few counts were recorded for this clonotype. The rearrangement uses TRBV6-5 and TRBJ1-2, with 7 bases identical to TRBD1. With 2 bases clipped from V and 4 bases from J, the junction kept 10 bases outside the gene matches. The CDR3 runs 16 residues. Germline V lookup: CDR1 MNHEY, CDR2 SVGAGI. The CDR3 DNA reads TGTGCCAGCAGTTACCTCACAGGGGATCGCTTCTATGGCTACACCTTC. Translating gives CASSYLTGDRFYGYTF.

There are a few counts of this clonotype. The rearrangement joins TRBV6-5 to TRBJ2-7; 10 nucleotides agree with TRBD2. The germline CDR1 and CDR2 sequences are MNHEY and SVGAGI. V trimming: 0 bases; J trimming: 4 bases; junction bases outside the gene matches: 6. CDR3 length: 16 residues. In DNA form, the CDR3 reads TGTGCCAGCAGTTACTCGGGGCTAGCGGGGGCTTACGAGCAGTACTTC. Translation gives CASSYSGLAGAYEQYF.

The chain is built from TRBV25-1 and TRBJ1-1; D gene uncertain. Per the germline V gene, CDR1 is MGHDK and CDR2 is SYGVNS. With 3 bases removed from V and 1 base from J, the gap between germline ends came to 3 bases. The CDR3 spans 12 residues. The chain's CDR3 is CASSEPNTEAFF. CDR3 nucleotides: TGTGCCAGCAGTGAGCCGAACACTGAAGCTTTCTTT.

The J gene is TRBJ2-7, the V gene TRBV14; TRBD2 might be the D (5 bases). The germline V and J ends were trimmed by 1 base and 3 bases, with 13 bases remaining between them. CDR1 SGHDN and CDR2 FVKESK come from the germline V gene. CDR3 length: 15 amino acids. CDR3 coding DNA: TGTGCCAGCAGCCAAGGGCACACGGGAAACTACGAGCAGTACGTC. It translates to CASSQGHTGNYEQYV.

This clonotype was observed many times. The chain uses TRBV7-9 and TRBJ2-1; perhaps TRBD1 as D (5 bases). The V end was cut by 2 bases, the J end by 0 bases, with 8 bases between. Germline assignment: CDR1 SEHNR and CDR2 FQNEAQ (reference sequence). The CDR3 is 15 residues long. CDR3 sequence: CASSLLDSSYNEQFF. DNA of the CDR3: TGTGCCAGCAGCTTATTAGACAGCTCCTACAATGAGCAGTTCTTC.

To note about this clonotype: The junction departs from germline at one end; a sequencing error may be responsible. This chain uses TRBV11-2 with TRBJ2-7, with 7 nucleotides matching TRBD2. The CDR3 consists of 15 residues. Germline V gives CDR1 SGHAT, CDR2 FQNNGV. The CDR3 spells CASNLDRGGSYEQYF. In DNA form, the CDR3 reads TGTGCCAGCAACTTAGATCGCGGGGGATCCTACGAGCAGTACTTC.

DNA for the CDR3: TGCGCCAGCAGCCAGAGGGACGCCAGCTCCTACGAGCAGTACTTC. Translated: CASSQRDASSYEQYF. The rearrangement uses TRBV4-1 and TRBJ2-7; D possibly uses TRBD1 or TRBD2 (5 bases each). Trimming took 3 bases from V and 0 from J, leaving 12 bases between them. From germline, CDR1 is MGHRA and CDR2 YSYEKL. This CDR3 comprises 15 residues.